The rows below give T cell receptor beta chains drawn from one sample of a study of CD8+ T cells in alopecia areata. Only in-frame clones appear in the TCRdb table, and some are missing; sequencing was by immunoSEQ multiplex PCR. The table shows about 250,000 clones, with 45% to 70% occurring only once. The starting material was CD4+ T cells sorted from blood, obtained at approximately week 52, from a patient treated with tofacitinib. Receptors were obtained from a human donor with alopecia areata. Both conserved end residues are part of each CDR3. The D gene is left open where the match is weak. A row's size may be missing; if present it is once, few, many or a size class.

CDR3 protein	CDR3 DNA	clone size	V gene	J gene	D gene
CATERTGSTDTQYF	TGTGCCACCGAACGGACGGGGAGCACAGATACGCAGTATTTT	.	TRBV7-9	TRBJ2-3	.
CSAGVMGTEAFF	TGCAGCGCTGGGGTTATGGGCACTGAAGCTTTCTTT	.	TRBV29-1	TRBJ1-1	.
CASSSKPRGLGEETQYF	TGTGCCAGCAGTTCCAAACCCCGGGGCCTGGGGGAAGAGACCCAGTACTTC	.	TRBV27	TRBJ2-5	.
CASSPTTIGEQFF	TGTGCCAGCAGCCCTACTACCATTGGTGAGCAGTTCTTC	.	TRBV7-3	TRBJ2-1	.
CSVVGHQRGDYGYTF	TGCAGCGTTGTAGGGCACCAACGGGGGGACTATGGCTACACCTTC	.	TRBV29-1	TRBJ1-2	.
CASSLVQGIYGYTF	TGTGCCAGCAGCTTAGTTCAGGGGATCTATGGCTACACCTTC	.	TRBV7-9	TRBJ1-2	.
CASSPTGVRTEAFF	TGTGCCAGCAGCCCGACAGGGGTAAGAACTGAAGCTTTCTTT	.	TRBV25-1	TRBJ1-1	TRBD1
CASSQERGPYEQYF	TGCGCCAGCAGCCAAGAAAGAGGACCCTACGAGCAGTACTTC	few	TRBV4-3	TRBJ2-7	.
CAWRLAARNEQFF	TGTGCCTGGAGACTAGCTGCTCGGAATGAGCAGTTCTTC	.	TRBV30	TRBJ2-1	.
CASAGGQGPYGYTF	TGTGCCAGCGCCGGGGGACAGGGGCCCTATGGCTACACCTTC	.	TRBV7-9	TRBJ1-2	TRBD1
CASSPRGGFGDSPLHF	TGTGCCAGCAGCCCCAGAGGGGGCTTCGGGGATTCACCCCTCCACTTT	.	TRBV13	TRBJ1-6	TRBD1
CAWRDGDRAFYGYTF	TGTGCCTGGAGGGACGGGGACAGGGCCTTCTATGGCTACACCTTC	.	TRBV30	TRBJ1-2	TRBD1
CSAGGQGFYEQYF	TGCAGCGCTGGGGGACAGGGGTTTTACGAGCAGTACTTC	.	TRBV29-1	TRBJ2-7	TRBD1
CSGGNEKLFF	TGCAGCGGGGGCAATGAAAAACTGTTTTTT	.	TRBV29-1	TRBJ1-4	.
CAIRIDRDGSPLHF	TGTGCCATTAGAATCGACAGGGACGGTTCACCCCTCCACTTT	.	TRBV10-3	TRBJ1-6	TRBD1
CASSLNWHTDTQYF	TGTGCCAGCAGCTTAAACTGGCACACAGATACGCAGTATTTT	few	TRBV7-3	TRBJ2-3	.
CASKPINEKLFF	TGTGCCAGCAAGCCCATTAATGAAAAACTGTTTTTT	.	TRBV2	TRBJ1-4	.
CASSQQGDNYGYTF	TGTGCCAGCAGTCAACAGGGGGACAACTATGGCTACACCTTC	.	TRBV2	TRBJ1-2	TRBD1
CAWRNRGLVEAFF	TGTGCCTGGAGGAACAGGGGGCTGGTTGAAGCTTTCTTT	.	TRBV30	TRBJ1-1	TRBD1
CSAGTGTGAITEAFF	TGCAGCGCGGGGACTGGGACAGGGGCGATCACTGAAGCTTTCTTT	.	TRBV29-1	TRBJ1-1	TRBD1
CAWTLSSGWANTEAFF	TGTGCCTGGACCCTATCTTCTGGTTGGGCGAACACTGAAGCTTTCTTT	.	TRBV30	TRBJ1-1	.
CASSQDLAGNEQFF	TGCGCCAGCAGCCAAGATCTGGCGGGGAATGAGCAGTTCTTC	few	TRBV4-1	TRBJ2-1	.
CAWSGLAGLEQFF	TGTGCCTGGAGCGGACTAGCGGGTCTTGAGCAGTTCTTC	few	TRBV30	TRBJ2-1	TRBD2
CASSHFFQANNQPQHF	TGTGCCAGCAGTCACTTTTTCCAGGCGAACAATCAGCCCCAGCATTTT	.	TRBV27	TRBJ1-5	.
CASSIPLAGGVNEQFF	TGTGCCAGTAGTATCCCCTTAGCGGGGGGTGTCAATGAGCAGTTCTTC	.	TRBV19	TRBJ2-1	TRBD2
CASSTTLTGGQETQYF	TGTGCCAGCAGCACAACCTTGACAGGGGGCCAAGAGACCCAGTACTTC	few	TRBV7-9	TRBJ2-5	TRBD1
CASSLFQGDEKLFF	TGTGCCAGCAGCTTATTTCAGGGTGACGAAAAACTGTTTTTT	.	TRBV7-9	TRBJ1-4	.
CASSWGQRREDTQYF	TGCGCCAGCAGCTGGGGACAGCGAAGGGAAGATACGCAGTATTTT	once	TRBV5-1	TRBJ2-3	TRBD1
CASSEDWALNTEAFF	TGTGCCAGCAGTGAAGACTGGGCACTGAACACTGAAGCTTTCTTT	.	TRBV6-1	TRBJ1-1	.
CSVGSNYGYTF	TGCAGCGTTGGCAGTAACTATGGCTACACCTTC	.	TRBV29-1	TRBJ1-2	.
CSAPGGVWYDEQFF	TGCAGCGCCCCGGGGGGGGTTTGGTACGATGAGCAGTTCTTC	few	TRBV29-1	TRBJ2-1	TRBD2
CAWKRGGTTYNEQFF	TGTGCCTGGAAGCGCGGGGGAACAACGTACAATGAGCAGTTCTTC	.	TRBV30	TRBJ2-1	TRBD2
CATAPSGGANTGELFF	TGTGCAACTGCCCCTAGCGGGGGGGCTAACACCGGGGAGCTGTTTTTT	.	TRBV30	TRBJ2-2	TRBD2
CASSLGTSGGTDTQYF	TGCGCCAGCAGCTTGGGGACTAGCGGGGGCACAGATACGCAGTATTTT	few	TRBV5-1	TRBJ2-3	TRBD2
CASSLEEVGELFF	TGCGCCAGCAGCTTGGAGGAAGTGGGGGAGCTGTTTTTT	.	TRBV5-1	TRBJ2-2	.
CASSQGQGRRGTYEQYF	TGTGCCAGCAGCCAGGGACAGGGGCGCCGGGGGACCTACGAGCAGTACTTC	.	TRBV5-4	TRBJ2-7	TRBD1
CASVIRFNEQFF	TGTGCCAGCGTTATCCGCTTCAATGAGCAGTTCTTC	.	TRBV2	TRBJ2-1	.
CASSPYQGGDTDTQYF	TGTGCCAGCAGCCCTTACCAGGGGGGAGACACAGATACGCAGTATTTT	few	TRBV7-9	TRBJ2-3	.
CAWSNTAGKGPQHF	TGTGCCTGGAGTAATACGGCAGGGAAGGGGCCCCAGCATTTT	few	TRBV30	TRBJ1-5	.
CASSRKAGESYGYTF	TGTGCCAGCAGCCGTAAGGCGGGAGAAAGCTATGGCTACACCTTC	.	TRBV7-2	TRBJ1-2	.
CASSSPGDTEAFF	TGTGCCAGCAGTTCCCCGGGGGACACTGAAGCTTTCTTT	few	TRBV6-5	TRBJ1-1	.
CASSLAPDQETQYF	TGCGCCAGCAGCTTGGCCCCTGACCAAGAGACCCAGTACTTC	few	TRBV5-1	TRBJ2-5	.
CAWFFLTGDNSPLHF	TGTGCCTGGTTCTTCCTGACAGGGGACAATTCACCCCTCCACTTT	.	TRBV30	TRBJ1-6	TRBD1
CSVEYVGRIEQFF	TGCAGCGTTGAATACGTGGGCCGGATTGAGCAGTTCTTC	.	TRBV29-1	TRBJ2-1	.
CASSSSRRRNEQFF	TGTGCCAGCAGCTCCTCGAGGCGTCGCAATGAGCAGTTCTTC	.	TRBV11-1	TRBJ2-1	.
CASSGGANVLTF	TGTGCCTCCTCGGGTGGGGCCAACGTCCTGACTTTC	few	TRBV19	TRBJ2-6	.
CASSEASYRSTDTQYF	TGTGCCAGCAGTGAAGCTTCTTACCGGAGCACAGATACGCAGTATTTT	few	TRBV2	TRBJ2-3	.
CASSLPGQGITGANVLTF	TGTGCCAGCAGCCTCCCGGGACAGGGGATCACTGGGGCCAACGTCCTGACTTTC	.	TRBV7-2	TRBJ2-6	TRBD1
CASSVRQGVPTGELFF	TGTGCCAGCTCCGTCCGGCAGGGCGTTCCCACCGGGGAGCTGTTTTTT	.	TRBV18	TRBJ2-2	.
CASSFQGIRSYEQYF	TGTGCCAGCAGCTTCCAGGGGATCAGATCCTACGAGCAGTACTTC	.	TRBV7-2	TRBJ2-7	.
CASSPTLGGDEQYF	TGTGCCAGCTCACCAACATTGGGAGGGGACGAGCAGTACTTC	.	TRBV18	TRBJ2-7	TRBD2
CASEGRLEERNEQYF	TGTGCCAGCGAAGGGAGACTAGAAGAGAGAAACGAGCAGTACTTC	.	TRBV2	TRBJ2-7	.
CASSEYGLGGSPLHF	TGTGCCAGCAGTGAATATGGTCTGGGCGGCTCACCCCTCCACTTT	.	TRBV25-1	TRBJ1-6	.
CASSHQETQYF	TGTGCCAGCAGCCACCAAGAGACCCAGTACTTC	few	TRBV7-9	TRBJ2-5	.
CASSGGTPYNEQFF	TGCGCCAGCAGCGGTGGGACTCCCTACAATGAGCAGTTCTTC	.	TRBV5-1	TRBJ2-1	.
CASSLRNSPLHF	TGTGCCAGCAGCCTTCGTAATTCACCCCTCCACTTT	.	TRBV7-9	TRBJ1-6	.
CATSRDYLPQHF	TGTGCCACCAGCAGAGATTATCTGCCCCAGCATTTT	.	TRBV15	TRBJ1-5	.
CASSRRTSGVVDTQYF	TGTGCCAGCAGTCGGAGGACTAGCGGGGTAGTAGATACGCAGTATTTT	.	TRBV25-1	TRBJ2-3	TRBD2
CASPRTGWGNTIYF	TGCGCCAGCCCACGGACAGGCTGGGGAAACACCATATATTTT	.	TRBV5-1	TRBJ1-3	TRBD1
CASSEYAGENSPLHF	TGTGCCAGCAGTGAATATGCCGGGGAGAATTCACCCCTCCACTTT	.	TRBV25-1	TRBJ1-6	.